This TCR beta chain was identified during a study of T cells in narcolepsy. Overall study context: Enrolled donors included narcolepsy type 1 or type 2 patients and healthy controls.

Study-level results: Same-patient CSF and blood CD4+ T cell clonotypes included HCRT-specific and TRIB2-specific autoreactive ones. Blood of same and different patients, but not healthy controls, reportedly held recurring autoreactive clonotypes. Some memory CD4+ repertoires had no autoreactive clone sequences.

The CDR3 is 14 residues long. V lost 0 bases and J lost 6, with 9 bases in between. Germline CDR1 is SGDLS and CDR2 is YYNGEE. The method was immunoSEQ multiplex PCR; TCRdb's version includes in-frame clones alone and lacks a portion of them. The sample holds about 30,000 clones, around 79% seen once. In the case of this clone: Its antigen is still unknown.

Sequencing was performed on CD45RA- memory CD4+ T cells from PBMCs. The gene calls are TRBV9 and TRBJ1-4; perhaps TRBD1 as D (6 bases). This clonotype was sampled from a human donor with narcolepsy. CDR3 in amino acids: CASSVGGADEKLFF. The CDR3 DNA reads TGTGCCAGCAGCGTAGGGGGGGCGGATGAAAAACTGTTTTTT.